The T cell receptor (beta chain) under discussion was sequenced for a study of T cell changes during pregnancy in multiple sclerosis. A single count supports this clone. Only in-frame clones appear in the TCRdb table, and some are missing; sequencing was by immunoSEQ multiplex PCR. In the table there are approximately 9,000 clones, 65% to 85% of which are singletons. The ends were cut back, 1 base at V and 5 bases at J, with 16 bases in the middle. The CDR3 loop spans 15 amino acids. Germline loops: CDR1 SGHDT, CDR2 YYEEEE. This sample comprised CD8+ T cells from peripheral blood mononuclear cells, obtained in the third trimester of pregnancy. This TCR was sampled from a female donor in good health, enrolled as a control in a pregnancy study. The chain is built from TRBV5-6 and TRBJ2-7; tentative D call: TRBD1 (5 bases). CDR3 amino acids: CASSLSAGRVDEQYF. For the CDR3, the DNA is TGTGCCAGCAGCTTGAGTGCAGGGCGCGTGGACGAGCAGTACTTC.